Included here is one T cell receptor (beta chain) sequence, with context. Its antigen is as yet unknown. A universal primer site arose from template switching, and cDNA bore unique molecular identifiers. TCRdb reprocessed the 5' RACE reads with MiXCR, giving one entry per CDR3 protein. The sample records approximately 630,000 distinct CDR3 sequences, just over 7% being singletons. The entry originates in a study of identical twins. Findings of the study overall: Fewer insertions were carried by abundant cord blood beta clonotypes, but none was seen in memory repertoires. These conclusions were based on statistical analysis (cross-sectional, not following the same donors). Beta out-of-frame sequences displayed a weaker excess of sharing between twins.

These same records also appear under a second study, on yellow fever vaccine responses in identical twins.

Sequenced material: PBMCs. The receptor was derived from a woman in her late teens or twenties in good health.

The CDR3 sequence is CASSYRGTGSMNEQFF. CDR3 nucleotide sequence: TGTGCCAGCAGTTATCGAGGGACAGGGTCTATGAATGAGCAGTTCTTC. The chain links TRBV12-3 or TRBV12-4 to TRBJ2-1; 9 nucleotides match TRBD1. V shed 4 bases, J shed 7 bases, and the junction held 11 bases outside the gene matches. There are 16 residues in the CDR3.